These 30 T cell receptor beta chains share one sample of origin, sequenced in a study of blood T cell repertoires in COVID-19 (dated by TCRdb to 2020 to 2022). Library method: the immunoSEQ multiplex PCR assay. Imported from immuneACCESS, the table was reduced by TCRdb to in-frame sequences with V and J called. These copies leave out some clones; in studies compared against another copy, an unresolved V gene accounts for under half, and the cause of the remainder is not known. The table for this sample lists about 70,000 clones; roughly four fifths of them were counted only once. Around 30% of the sample belongs to the ten largest clones. What was sequenced was peripheral blood. The source is a woman of 80 years or more with active or convalescent COVID-19.

This clone was counted between two and nine times. The CDR3 sequence is CASSSTPRGGNYGYTF. In nucleotides, the CDR3 is TGTGCCAGCAGTTCTACCCCAAGGGGGGGGAACTATGGCTACACCTTC. This chain connects TRBV27 to TRBJ1-2, with D possibly matching TRBD1 (6 bases). The germline V and J ends were trimmed by 4 bases and 2 bases, with 17 bases remaining between them. This CDR3 spans 16 amino acids. The germline V gene has CDR1 MNHEY and CDR2 SMNVEV (reference sequence).

There are a few counts of this clone. The CDR3 coding sequence is TGTGCCAGCAGTGACTCGGACAGGGGTGGCTACACCTTC. Its translation: CASSDSDRGGYTF. This chain connects TRBV6-4 to TRBJ1-2; 9 bases align to TRBD1. The CDR3 runs 13 residues. Losses at the gene ends were 0 bases for V and 7 bases for J; bases not matched to a gene: 0. Germline-derived CDR1 and CDR2 are MRHNA and SNTAGT.

The V and J genes are TRBV7-9 and TRBJ2-5, with 14 bases fitting TRBD2. The CDR3 runs 18 residues. The junction had 9 bases not matched to a gene; V was cut back by 1 base and J by 5 bases. CDR1 is SEHNR and CDR2 is FQNEAQ in the germline V gene (reference sequence). CDR3 DNA sequence: TGTGCCAGCAGCTTAGGAACGACTAGCGGGGGGGCCAGGGAGACCCAGTACTTC. Translation: CASSLGTTSGGARETQYF.

Here the CDR3 reads CASSPDGNVLTF. The CDR3 DNA sequence: TGTGCCAGCAGCCCTGACGGGAACGTCCTGACTTTC. J is TRBJ2-6 and V is TRBV6-6; D gene ambiguous. CDR1 is MNHNY, CDR2 SVGAGI, per germline (reference sequence). V lost 6 bases and J 10 bases, leaving 10 bases between the germline ends. The CDR3 spans 12 residues.

This chain connects TRBV11-3 to TRBJ2-7; TRBD1 matches at 7 bases. CDR3 length: 13 residues. The germline V gene encodes CDR1 SGHNT and CDR2 YENEEA. V trimming: 5 bases; J trimming: 5 bases; junction bases outside the gene matches: 6. CDR3 sequence reads: CASSLDRDHEQYF. CDR3 sequence (DNA): TGTGCCAGCAGCCTCGACAGGGACCACGAGCAGTACTTC.

This sequence joins TRBV6-5 and TRBJ1-1; D gene unclear. The CDR3 has 14 residues. V lost 6 bases and J lost 4, with 15 bases in between. Germline lookup yields CDR1 MNHEY and CDR2 SVGAGI. CDR3 DNA: TGTGCCAGCAGACCGGACGGAGGGAGCACTGAAGCTTTCTTT. It yields the protein CASRPDGGSTEAFF.

The chain joins TRBV7-9 to TRBJ2-1, with D possibly being TRBD2 (6 bases). This CDR3 contains 14 residues. Per the germline V gene, CDR1 is SEHNR and CDR2 is FQNEAQ (reference sequence). Trimming cost V 5 bases and J 8 bases, with 16 bases left between them. CDR3: CASSGGLQGDEQFF. CDR3 DNA: TGTGCCAGCAGCGGGGGACTCCAGGGAGATGAGCAGTTCTTC.

The rearrangement links TRBV2 to TRBJ2-7; no definite D call. The CDR3 has 13 amino acids. Germline V gives CDR1 SNHLY, CDR2 FYNNEI. The germline V and J ends were trimmed by 2 bases and 3 bases, with 8 bases remaining between them. CDR3 region: CASSEPLRYEQYF. CDR3 coding DNA: TGTGCCAGCAGTGAACCCCTACGCTACGAGCAGTACTTC. The variable domain in full, completed from reference TRBV2 and TRBJ2-7, reads EPEVTQTPSHQVTQMGQEVILRCVPISNHLYFYWYRQILGQKVEFLVSFYNNEISEKSEIFDDQFSVERPDGSNFTLKIRSTKLEDSAMYFCASSEPLRYEQYFGPGTRLTVT.

The chain is built from TRBV7-2 and TRBJ2-5; 7 bases align to TRBD1. The CDR3 runs to 14 residues. The J segment lost 2 bases and the V segment lost 4 bases, leaving 4 bases of the junction unmatched. The V gene's germline CDR1 is SGHTA and CDR2 FQGNSA. CDR3 in amino acids: CASSSGTAQETQYF. The CDR3 DNA reads TGTGCCAGCAGCTCGGGGACAGCACAAGAGACCCAGTACTTC.

The V gene is TRBV19, the J gene TRBJ2-7, with 9 positions matching TRBD1. The V gene end was trimmed by 7 bases and the J gene end by 6 bases; junction bases not matched to a gene: 16. This CDR3 comprises 16 residues. Germline V gene lookup returns CDR1 LNHDA and CDR2 SQIVND (reference sequence). CDR3 sequence (DNA): TGTGCCAGTACTTCTTCCCACCGGGGACAGGGACCCGAGCAGTACTTC. Translated: CASTSSHRGQGPEQYF.

The J gene is TRBJ2-1, the V gene TRBV7-3; TRBD2 aligns across 7 bases. The CDR3 length is 15 residues. The V and J ends lost 0 bases and 2 bases, in that order; junction bases with no gene match: 1. Per the germline V gene, CDR1 is SGHTA and CDR2 is FQGTGA. CDR3 DNA: TGTGCCAGCAGCTTAACGCTAGCGGCCTACAATGAGCAGTTCTTC. Translation: CASSLTLAAYNEQFF.

The chain recombines TRBV7-2 with TRBJ2-3; 9 nucleotides line up with TRBD1. Per germline, CDR1 SGHTA and CDR2 FQGNSA. The length of the CDR3 is 17 residues. V shed 2 bases and J 4 bases; nucleotides not matched to a gene: 10. CDR3 loop: CASSLRTGQGRADTQYF. As DNA, the CDR3 is TGTGCCAGCAGCTTAAGGACAGGACAGGGGAGGGCAGATACGCAGTATTTT.

This clone has more than one count but fewer than ten. J is TRBJ1-2 and V is TRBV5-4; 8 positions match TRBD1. Losses at the gene ends were 4 bases for V and 4 bases for J; bases not matched to a gene: 12. This CDR3 has 16 amino acids. Germline values: CDR1 SGHNT, CDR2 YYREEE (reference sequence). CDR3 protein: CASSPGQGGSGYGYTF. The CDR3 DNA follows: TGTGCCAGCAGCCCAGGACAGGGCGGGTCCGGCTATGGCTACACCTTC.

This rearrangement joins TRBV4-3 to TRBJ1-3, with TRBD1 matching 7 bases. Germline trimming cut 0 bases from V and 2 bases from J; bases unmatched to any gene: 7. The CDR3 consists of 17 residues. Germline V lookup: CDR1 LGHNA, CDR2 YSLEER. DNA of the CDR3: TGCGCCAGCAGCCAAGAGGGAGGCACAGGGGCTGGAAACACCATATATTTT. It specifies CASSQEGGTGAGNTIYF.

The rearrangement uses TRBV2 and TRBJ2-5; D not resolved. The CDR3 length is 14 residues. The germline V gene has CDR1 SNHLY and CDR2 FYNNEI. The V gene lost 7 bases and the J gene lost 5 bases, with 17 bases spanning the gap. The CDR3: CASKPYISGETQYF. CDR3 sequence (DNA): TGTGCCAGCAAGCCATATATCTCCGGTGAGACCCAGTACTTC.

This clone was observed once. The chain combines TRBV18 with TRBJ2-7; possibly TRBD1 for D (7 bases). With 2 bases removed from V and 3 bases from J, the gap between germline ends came to 11 bases. Germline-derived CDR1 and CDR2 are KGHSH and LQKENI. The CDR3 is made up of 14 amino acids. The CDR3 protein is CASSPGGGRYEQYF. The CDR3 DNA reads as TGTGCCAGCTCACCAGGAGGGGGCCGCTACGAGCAGTACTTC.

In its sample, this clone was seen a few times. This chain joins TRBV19 and TRBJ1-4; TRBD1 might be the D (6 bases). V shed 7 bases and J shed 6 bases, with 9 bases lying between them. The germline V gene encodes CDR1 LNHDA and CDR2 SQIVND (reference sequence). This CDR3 is 12 amino acids long. The CDR3 DNA sequence: TGTGCCAGTACTCAGGGGTATGAAAAACTGTTTTTT. Encoded protein: CASTQGYEKLFF.

This clone was detected only once. The chain couples TRBV9 to TRBJ2-7, with 7 bases identical to TRBD2. The germline V gene has CDR1 SGDLS and CDR2 YYNGEE. This CDR3 spans 14 amino acids. V dropped 4 bases and J dropped 6; count of bases not matched to a gene: 10. The CDR3 here is CASSPLAGRVEQYF. The CDR3 bases are TGTGCCAGCAGCCCACTGGCAGGGAGGGTCGAGCAGTACTTC.

The sample holds many counts of this clone. This chain uses TRBV7-9 with TRBJ2-2; D might be TRBD2 (6 bases). Trimming cost V 6 bases and J 4 bases, with 18 bases left between them. The CDR3 is 16 residues long. Per germline, CDR1 SEHNR and CDR2 FQNEAQ (reference sequence). Here the CDR3 reads CASSSTRPGVTGELFF. The CDR3 coding sequence is TGTGCCAGCAGTTCAACTCGTCCGGGGGTCACCGGGGAGCTGTTTTTT.

This rearrangement joins TRBV19 to TRBJ1-5; TRBD1 is a possible D gene (5 bases). This CDR3 region has 16 residues. Per germline, CDR1 LNHDA and CDR2 SQIVND (reference sequence). The V end lost 3 bases, the J end lost 2 bases, and 14 bases lay between the germline ends. The CDR3, as DNA: TGTGCCAGTAGTATTCGCGGGGGGGGAGGCAATCAGCCCCAGCATTTT. The encoded protein is CASSIRGGGGNQPQHF. The variable domain in full, completed from reference TRBV19 and TRBJ1-5, reads DGGITQSPKYLFRKEGQNVTLSCEQNLNHDAMYWYRQDPGQGLRLIYYSQIVNDFQKGDIAEGYSVSREKKESFPLTVTSAQKNPTAFYLCASSIRGGGGNQPQHFGDGTRLSIL.

This chain joins TRBV6-5 and TRBJ2-7; 7 bases line up with TRBD1. Germline V CDR1 and CDR2: MNHEY, SVGAGI. V lost 8 bases to trimming and J lost 1 base; unmatched junction nucleotides: 8. The CDR3 has 14 residues. CDR3 sequence reads: CASLPRDSSYEQYF. For the CDR3, the DNA is TGTGCCAGCTTGCCTAGGGACAGTTCCTACGAGCAGTACTTC.

The genes are TRBV6-2 or TRBV6-3 and TRBJ1-2; D not resolved. Germline lookup yields CDR1 MNHEY and CDR2 SVGEGT. The V end lost 5 bases, the J end lost 2 bases, and 6 bases lay between the germline ends. The length of the CDR3 is 12 residues. In DNA form, the CDR3 reads TGTGCCAGCAGTCGGGGAAACTATGGCTACACCTTC. Residues: CASSRGNYGYTF.

The chain joins TRBV5-4 to TRBJ2-7, with D possibly TRBD1 on 6 matching bases. Trimming took off 4 bases at V and 2 bases at J, with 13 bases between the two ends. This CDR3 is built from 14 residues. The germline V gene encodes CDR1 SGHNT and CDR2 YYREEE (reference sequence). CDR3 region: CASSLSGTTYEQYF. The CDR3 nucleotides read TGTGCCAGCAGCCTGTCGGGGACAACCTACGAGCAGTACTTC.

The chain links TRBV2 to TRBJ2-5; 7 bases agree with TRBD1. The CDR3 runs to 14 residues. Germline CDR1 and CDR2: SNHLY and FYNNEI. V lost 6 bases, J lost 2 bases, and 6 bases stayed unmatched. The CDR3 sequence is CASRDDRAQETQYF. The CDR3 region has the DNA TGTGCCAGCAGAGACGACAGGGCTCAAGAGACCCAGTACTTC.

The chain carries TRBV30 and TRBJ1-1, with 8 bases that match TRBD1. The V gene end was trimmed by 1 base and the J gene end by 5 bases; junction bases not matched to a gene: 9. CDR1 is GTSNPN, CDR2 SVGIG, per germline (reference sequence). The CDR3 consists of 15 residues. CDR3: CAWSGLDRGWTEAFF. Written as DNA, the CDR3 is TGTGCCTGGAGTGGTCTCGACAGGGGATGGACTGAAGCTTTCTTT.

V gene TRBV6-5 combines with J gene TRBJ1-4; tentative D call: TRBD1 (6 bases). The CDR3 is 14 residues long. Germline V gene data show CDR1 as MNHEY and CDR2 as SVGAGI. The germline V and J ends were trimmed by 6 bases and 8 bases, with 16 bases remaining between them. DNA for the CDR3: TGTGCCAGCAGAGGAACAGGGTTGGGCGAAAAACTGTTTTTT. The encoded protein is CASRGTGLGEKLFF.

This rearrangement joins TRBV5-4 to TRBJ1-6; 7 bases agree with TRBD1. Germline V gene data show CDR1 as SGHNT and CDR2 as YYREEE (reference sequence). This CDR3 is 16 amino acids long. V lost 0 bases and J lost 7; bases outside the gene matches: 7. CDR3 loop: CASSLGSRGQNSPLHF. In DNA form, the CDR3 reads TGTGCCAGCAGCTTGGGTTCTAGGGGGCAGAATTCACCCCTCCACTTT.

The sample holds one count of this clone. The rearrangement joins TRBV19 to TRBJ1-1, with a tentative D call TRBD1 (5 bases). V lost 7 bases and J 2 bases, leaving 14 bases between the germline ends. CDR3 size: 14 residues. CDR1 and CDR2 from the germline V gene are LNHDA and SQIVND (reference sequence). The CDR3: CASMGGDINTEAFF. The DNA of the CDR3 is TGTGCCAGTATGGGGGGGGATATTAACACTGAAGCTTTCTTT.

The CDR3 region is CASSDGGNGNTIYF. As DNA, the CDR3 is TGTGCCAGCAGCGACGGGGGAAACGGAAACACCATATATTTT. This rearrangement joins TRBV6-2 or TRBV6-3 to TRBJ1-3, with D tentatively TRBD1 (5 bases). The V end was cut by 6 bases, the J end by 4 bases, with 13 bases between. Germline assignment: CDR1 MNHEY and CDR2 SVGEGT. The CDR3 covers 14 residues.

This clone was detected many times. The chain links TRBV7-2 to TRBJ2-1; D is perhaps TRBD2 (6 bases). From germline, CDR1 is SGHTA and CDR2 FQGNSA. The CDR3 is 16 amino acids. V was trimmed by 3 bases and J by 5 bases, leaving 17 bases between them. The CDR3 coding sequence is TGTGCCAGCAGCTTCCACTCCGCGGGGCGTAACAATGAGCAGTTCTTC. The encoded protein is CASSFHSAGRNNEQFF.